This TCR beta chain was captured by sequencing in a study of radiotherapy plus CTLA-4 blockade in lung cancer. V shed 3 bases and J shed 2 bases, with 14 bases lying between them. This CDR3 has 16 residues. Germline CDR1 and CDR2: LNHDA and SQIVND (reference sequence). TCRdb's table, derived via immunoSEQ multiplex PCR, lists solely in-frame clones and lacks some. This sample yields more than 75,000 clones, of which roughly 70% are seen a single time; about 14% belongs to the top ten. Study results and caveats: Best predicting response, reportedly, were early blood T cell clone dynamics, with interferon-beta.

Details on this clone: Its antigen is not known.

The chain recombines TRBV19 with TRBJ1-5; D unclear. The source material was peripheral blood, sampled from a patient treated with radiotherapy plus ipilimumab. This TCR came from a human donor with non-small cell lung cancer that progressed on radiotherapy plus ipilimumab. This CDR3 reads CASSMWWGYGNQPQHF. The DNA for the CDR3 is TGTGCCAGTAGTATGTGGTGGGGATACGGCAATCAGCCCCAGCATTTT.